This TCR beta chain was identified in a study of OX40 agonist ivuxolimab in advanced cancers. Germline CDR1 and CDR2: SGHVS and FNYEAQ. Trimming removed 2 bases at V and 0 bases at J, with 23 bases between. The CDR3 runs 20 residues. Sequencing used immunoSEQ multiplex PCR; TCRdb keeps in-frame clones, though not all of them. The sample carries 25,000 to 35,000 clones, 75% to 90% recorded once. With baseline, cycle 4 day 1, and cycle 7 day 1 as timepoints, blood was sampled. The chain combines TRBV7-6 with TRBJ1-5; D not resolved. Sequenced here: CD4+ or CD8+ T cells sorted from blood, sampled in a trial of the OX40 agonist ivuxolimab. This TCR derives from an adult with an advanced solid tumor such as melanoma, head and neck, liver or kidney cancer. This CDR3 is CASSLYILSSGKNSNQPQHF. CDR3 DNA sequence: TGTGCCAGCAGCTTATATATCCTGTCTTCGGGAAAAAATAGCAATCAGCCCCAGCATTTT.